The rows below give T cell receptor beta chains drawn from one sample of a study of radiation and T cells in renal cell carcinoma. Profiled with immunoSEQ multiplex PCR; TCRdb holds only in-frame clones, not every one. The data contain some 150,000 clones, approximately 90% of them singletons. The sequences come from blood, collected from a patient whose treatment included radiotherapy and nephrectomy. The receptors come from a woman aged 45-65 years with renal cell carcinoma. Both conserved end residues are part of each CDR3. The order of the fields is V gene, J gene, D gene, clone size, CDR3 DNA, CDR3 protein. The D gene is left open where the match is weak. Clone size appears in some rows only: once, few, many, or a class for an expanded clone.

TRBV7-2,TRBJ2-2,-,-,TGTGCCAGCAGCCCCCAGATGAGCGGGGAGCTGTTTTTT,CASSPQMSGELFF
TRBV15,TRBJ2-5,-,-,TGTGCCACCAGCATTTCTTCGGGATTCCAAGAGACCCAGTACTTC,CATSISSGFQETQYF
TRBV19,TRBJ2-1,-,-,TGTGCCAGTAGTGCAGCTCTAGGGGAGAGGATCAATGAGCAGTTCTTC,CASSAALGERINEQFF
TRBV6-1,TRBJ2-5,-,once,TGTGCCAGCAGTGAACTAGCCATAGTGACCCAGTACTTC,CASSELAIVTQYF
TRBV6-5,TRBJ2-3,TRBD1,-,TGTGCCAGCAGTTACCGGACAGGGGCGGGATATACGCAGTATTTT,CASSYRTGAGYTQYF
TRBV6-6,TRBJ1-5,-,-,TGTGCCAGCAGTATCGGGGGGGGTCGGGGCAATCAGCCCCAGCATTTT,CASSIGGGRGNQPQHF
TRBV7-2,TRBJ2-5,-,-,TGTGCCAGCAGCGTAAGGGAGTTCCAAGAGACCCAGTACTTC,CASSVREFQETQYF
TRBV7-9,TRBJ2-3,-,-,TGTGCCAGCCTTGGACCAGATAGGGATACGCAGTATTTT,CASLGPDRDTQYF
TRBV19,TRBJ2-5,TRBD1,-,TGTGCCAGTAGTATAGCCGGGATCAGGGGGCCGGAGACCCAGTACTTC,CASSIAGIRGPETQYF
TRBV6-5,TRBJ1-1,-,-,TGTGCCAGCAGACATACGGGTGAAGCTTTCTTT,CASRHTGEAFF
TRBV7-2,TRBJ1-6,-,-,TGTGCCAGCAGCTTTGGGGGGGCAGGAGGATCTTCACCCCTCCACTTT,CASSFGGAGGSSPLHF
TRBV10-3,TRBJ2-1,TRBD2,-,TGTGCCATCAGCGATAGCGGGGTGAGCTCCTACAATGAGCAGTTCTTC,CAISDSGVSSYNEQFF
TRBV19,TRBJ1-6,-,-,TGTGCCAGTAGTGAAAATAATTCACCCCTCCACTTT,CASSENNSPLHF
TRBV19,TRBJ1-1,-,-,TGTGCCAGTAGTCCTGACAGTCTGAAGACGGCTTTCTTT,CASSPDSLKTAFF
TRBV2,TRBJ2-5,TRBD2,-,TGTGCCAGCAGTGAACCCTCCGGGACTAGCGGGGGATACTTTCGAGAGACCCAGTACTTC,CASSEPSGTSGGYFRETQYF
TRBV7-8,TRBJ2-1,TRBD2,-,TGTGCCAGCAGCTTATCCCCGGGTGTCCAACTAGCGGGGAGAAATGAGCAGTTCTTC,CASSLSPGVQLAGRNEQFF
TRBV5-1,TRBJ2-7,-,-,TGCGCCAGCAGCTTGGAAAGGCACTACGAGCAGTACTTC,CASSLERHYEQYF
TRBV19,TRBJ2-1,-,-,TGTGCCAGTAGCCGCAACCGTTTGTCCCCCTACAATGAGCAGTTCTTC,CASSRNRLSPYNEQFF
TRBV15,TRBJ1-1,TRBD1,-,TGTGCCACCAGCAGAAGGGACAGGGAGGGCACTGAAGCTTTCTTT,CATSRRDREGTEAFF
TRBV19,TRBJ2-7,-,-,TGTGCCAGTAGTATAGATCCAGACCCAGCGATCCCCTACGAGCAGTACTTC,CASSIDPDPAIPYEQYF
TRBV6-1,TRBJ2-3,-,-,TGTGCCAGCAGTGAAGAGGCAGGGGGGGGCACAGATACGCAGTATTTT,CASSEEAGGGTDTQYF
TRBV6-5,TRBJ1-2,TRBD1,-,TGTGCCAGCAGTTACCAAACGACAGGGTGGTATGGCTACACCTTC,CASSYQTTGWYGYTF
TRBV5-4,TRBJ2-1,TRBD2,-,TGTGCCAGCAGCTCTTACGGGCTAGCGGCCTCCTACAATGAGCAGTTCTTC,CASSSYGLAASYNEQFF
TRBV2,TRBJ2-7,TRBD2,-,TGTGCCAGCAGTGAAGGGGTTAGCGGGTACGAGCAGTACTTC,CASSEGVSGYEQYF
TRBV6-1,TRBJ2-5,-,-,TGTGCCAGCAGTATCTGGGAGACCCAGTACTTC,CASSIWETQYF
TRBV5-1,TRBJ1-1,-,-,TGCGCCAGCAGCTTGGCCGGCGGTGAAGCTTTCTTT,CASSLAGGEAFF
TRBV9,TRBJ2-1,TRBD1,-,TGTGCCAGCAGCCCAGAAGGGACAGTTTACAATGAGCAGTTCTTC,CASSPEGTVYNEQFF
TRBV18,TRBJ1-2,TRBD1,-,TGTGCCAGCGCAGGCGGACAGGGGGTGGGCTATGGCTACACCTTC,CASAGGQGVGYGYTF
TRBV14,TRBJ1-1,-,once,TGTGCCAGCAGCCAAGGCAGGAACACTGAAGCTTTCTTT,CASSQGRNTEAFF
TRBV25-1,TRBJ1-6,-,-,TGTGCCAGCAGTCTTCAGGACGGGCTGGGCAATTCACCCCTCCACTTT,CASSLQDGLGNSPLHF
TRBV4-2,TRBJ2-1,TRBD1,-,TGTGCCAGCAGCCAGCTCCTGGGACCACAGGGGGGTGGTGAGCAGTTCTTC,CASSQLLGPQGGGEQFF
TRBV6-1,TRBJ1-5,-,once,TGTGCCAGCAGTGGGGACGGGTATAGCAATCAGCCCCAGCATTTT,CASSGDGYSNQPQHF
TRBV5-1,TRBJ2-5,-,-,TGCGCCAGCAGCTTCTCAGGGGATTGGGGGACCCAGTACTTC,CASSFSGDWGTQYF
TRBV7-8,TRBJ1-3,-,-,TGTGCCAGCAGCTTAGAGGGTACCTCTGGAAACACCATATATTTT,CASSLEGTSGNTIYF
TRBV2,TRBJ1-5,TRBD1,-,TGTGCCAGCAGTAACGACAGGGGAAACAATCAGCCCCAGCATTTT,CASSNDRGNNQPQHF
TRBV6-5,TRBJ2-3,-,-,TGTGCCAGCAGTTCTGAGGTCTCTAGCACAGATACGCAGTATTTT,CASSSEVSSTDTQYF
TRBV19,TRBJ1-2,-,-,TGTGCCAGTAGTATCTTCGCCAGGGGAGGTGGAGGCTACACCTTC,CASSIFARGGGGYTF
TRBV9,TRBJ1-1,-,-,TGTGCCAGCAGCGTAGTGGAGTGGGGGGTTGGGGCTGAAGCTTTCTTT,CASSVVEWGVGAEAFF
TRBV5-1,TRBJ1-2,TRBD1,-,TGCGCCAGCAGCCGCGACAGGGGGGTCAACTATGGCTACACCTTC,CASSRDRGVNYGYTF
TRBV5-1,TRBJ2-3,-,-,TGCGCCAGCAGCTTGGCCGGTAGCACAGATACGCAGTATTTT,CASSLAGSTDTQYF
TRBV14,TRBJ1-1,TRBD1,once,TGTGCCAGTCATCGAACGGACAGGATCATGAACACTGAAGCTTTCTTT,CASHRTDRIMNTEAFF
TRBV4-3,TRBJ2-1,-,-,TGCGCCAGCAGCCGGGGGGATGGGGTTAACAATGAGCAGTTCTTC,CASSRGDGVNNEQFF
TRBV19,TRBJ2-1,-,-,TGTGCCAGTAGGCCCACCGAACGCTCCTACAATGAGCAGTTCTTC,CASRPTERSYNEQFF